A selection of T cell receptor beta chains follows, all from one sample in a study of T-cell reconstitution after alpha-beta-depleted transplantation in children. TCRdb fed the PCR reads into MiXCR, producing one record per CDR3 protein. The table includes roughly 590,000 distinct CDR3 sequences, 15% to 20% detected once. Sample: PBMCs from the stem cell graft donor, taken from the stem cell graft. The receptors stem from a human donor who donated a stem cell graft to a child with acute myeloid leukemia. The CDR3 runs from the conserved cysteine through the conserved F or W.

TRBJ2-2	TRBV20-1	CSAIQWETGELFF
TRBJ1-3	TRBV7-9	CASSFGDSGNTIYF
TRBJ2-7	TRBV20-1	CSALHHLSSYEQYF
TRBJ2-2	TRBV5-1	CASSLGLGESTGELFF
TRBJ1-1	TRBV4-1	CASSQTPMNTEAFF
TRBJ2-7	TRBV7-2	CASSLNPVYEQYF
TRBJ2-5	TRBV7-9	CASSLSTGETETQYF
TRBJ2-3	TRBV6-2/TRBV6-3	CASSYGDRATPEQYF
TRBJ1-1	TRBV5-1	CASSLDLVRPEAFF
TRBJ1-5	TRBV3-1	CASSQDLGVQPQHF